This T cell receptor (beta chain) is drawn from a study of blood T cell repertoires in COVID-19. The overall study: Sample material is recorded as cDNA or gDNA derived from T cells, B-cell-depleted T cells, or PBMCs.

Under the authors' procedure: Estimated nucleated cell counts came from reference gene primer amplification. Sequenced by immunoSEQ multiplex PCR; TCRdb stores in-frame clones only, minus some. V, J and clone size derive from that table, while D and trimming were established from the DNA sequence. The table records around 200,000 clones, nearly 90% of them present only once. J was trimmed by 2 bases and V by 4 bases; bases with no gene match: 2. Germline CDR1 SNHLY, CDR2 FYNNEI. CDR3 length equals 13 residues. The receptor was isolated from a man aged 45 to 65 with acute or convalescent COVID-19. The V gene is TRBV2, the J gene TRBJ2-7; 7 bases fit TRBD1. Sequenced input: peripheral blood. DNA of the CDR3: TGTGCCAGCAGTGTCCAGGGGGCCTACGAGCAGTACTTC. This sequence encodes CASSVQGAYEQYF. Full variable domain (outside the CDR3, taken from reference TRBV2 and TRBJ2-7): EPEVTQTPSHQVTQMGQEVILRCVPISNHLYFYWYRQILGQKVEFLVSFYNNEISEKSEIFDDQFSVERPDGSNFTLKIRSTKLEDSAMYFCASSVQGAYEQYFGPGTRLTVT.